This TCR beta chain was profiled in a study of T cell responses to AZD1222 COVID-19 vaccine (dated by TCRdb to the early 2020s). A note on the overall study: AZD1222 recipients given second doses at about 4 weeks or at about 12 weeks were pooled, since spike-specific TCR depth and breadth were not found to differ between the two schedules. Trial participants were enrolled by age into subgroups of 18-55, 56-69 and 70-plus years, and 148, 28 and 57 TCR-sequenced participants, respectively, were included in these subgroups. A total of about 250 trial participants underwent TCR sequencing, of whom around 210 had received two doses of AZD1222 and some 25 had received two doses of the MenACWY control vaccine.

The time point label corresponds to: baseline before first vaccination. Vaccinee samples came from UK trials COV001 and COV002, including a single-blind randomized controlled phase 2/3 trial of AZD1222 (ChAdOx1 nCoV-19) in healthy adults. Trial participant PBMC samples were collected at day 0 and day 28 after the second dose for TCRbeta chain sequencing. The CDR3, cysteine through phenylalanine, is 19 amino acids long. The CDR3 DNA has 57 bases and is translated from base 1. Taken from the germline V gene (reference sequence), the CDR1 and CDR2 loops are LNHDA and SQIVND. Trimming leaves V shorter by 5 bases and J shorter by 0 bases, with the junction holding 9 bases beyond the gene matches. The CDR3 regions of human TCRbeta chains were analyzed by immunosequencing. The original methods were these. Repertoire TCRs were matched against a reference library of SARS-CoV-2-specific TCRs generated with the MIRA antigen-specificity platform. Breadth meant the fraction of unique TCRs that were SARS-CoV-2-associated, whereas depth meant the fraction of total T cells that were SARS-CoV-2-associated. Using the MIRA data, each spike-specific TCR was assigned both to the spike region to which the TCR was reactive and to a CD4 or CD8 class. Log10-transformed breadth and depth values were compared by one-way ANOVA with Sidak's multiple comparisons tests. As stored in TCRdb, this immuneACCESS dataset retains in-frame rearrangements with V and J assigned. A fraction of the clones does not appear; measured against another copy, unresolved V genes explain less than half of the discrepancy, and the remainder lacks a known reason. The V and J calls and clone size come from that table; D and trimming were worked out from the DNA. Within this sample are more than 150,000 clones, with approximately 94% of them counted one time only. The leading ten clones occupy about 9.3% of the sample.

The research as a whole found: In the small 56-69-year group, the increase in depth fell short of significance, most likely because of low power. Participants were mostly white British and included more females than males, and it was suggested by the authors that clonal diversity may have been underestimated. The vaccine-associated CD4 TCRs covered the entire spike protein, and the dominant responses fell in regions 160-218 and 743-854. After two AZD1222 doses, both the breadth and the depth of spike-specific TCRs were significantly higher than at day 0 and than in MenACWY recipients. Conclusions about previously exposed vaccinees were limited because only six AZD1222 recipients were SARS-CoV-2 seropositive at baseline. Nearly half of unique spike-specific TCRs reportedly recognized epitopes outside regions mutated in the B.1.351 and B.1.1.7 variants. Because no samples from the day 14 peak response were available, repertoires could be characterized only after the peak T cell response.

Regarding this clone: Its antigen is unknown. One base away there is no much larger clone; base qualities are not given.

The sequence derives from an adult in good health. Sequences were derived from peripheral blood, sampled on day 0 of AZD1222 vaccination. In this chain, TRBV19 is recombined with TRBJ2-1; 14 bases in between match TRBD2. At the DNA level, the sequence is TGTGCCAGTAGTTGGGACAGGGGGACTAGCGGGAGCTCCTACAATGAGCAGTTCTTC. Its protein is CASSWDRGTSGSSYNEQFF.